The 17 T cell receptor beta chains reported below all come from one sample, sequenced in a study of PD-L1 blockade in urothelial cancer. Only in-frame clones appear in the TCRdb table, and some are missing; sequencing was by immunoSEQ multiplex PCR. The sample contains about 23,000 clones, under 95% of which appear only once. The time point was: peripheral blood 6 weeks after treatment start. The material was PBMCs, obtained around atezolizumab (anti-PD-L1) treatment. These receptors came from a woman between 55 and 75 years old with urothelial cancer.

The CDR3 here is CASFGRGGIPAFF. The CDR3 DNA reads TGTGCCAGCTTCGGCAGGGGTGGTATCCCAGCTTTCTTT. This chain connects TRBV5-4 to TRBJ1-1; tentatively, D is TRBD1 (6 bases). V was cut by 7 bases and J by 10 bases, with 20 bases left in between. The germline gives CDR1 SGHNT, CDR2 YYREEE (reference sequence). This CDR3 region has 13 residues.

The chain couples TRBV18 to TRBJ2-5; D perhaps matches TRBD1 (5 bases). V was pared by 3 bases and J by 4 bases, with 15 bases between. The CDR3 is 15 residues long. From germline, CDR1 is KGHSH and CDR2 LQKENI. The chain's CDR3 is CASSPPRVAGETQYF. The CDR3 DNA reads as TGTGCCAGCTCACCGCCCAGGGTTGCAGGAGAGACCCAGTACTTC.

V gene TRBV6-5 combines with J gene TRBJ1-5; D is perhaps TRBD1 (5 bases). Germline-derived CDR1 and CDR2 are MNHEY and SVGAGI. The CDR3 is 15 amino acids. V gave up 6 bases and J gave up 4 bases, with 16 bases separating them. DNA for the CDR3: TGTGCCAGCAGCAGGGCCTTGGGGGGGAATCAGCCCCAGCATTTT. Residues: CASSRALGGNQPQHF.

This chain's CDR3 is CASSLQGPGNEKLFF. DNA of the CDR3: TGTGCCAGCAGTCTACAGGGGCCGGGGAATGAAAAACTGTTTTTT. V and J are TRBV6-5 and TRBJ1-4, with 7 bases lining up with TRBD1. The CDR3 is made up of 15 amino acids. Germline V lookup: CDR1 MNHEY, CDR2 SVGAGI. V lost 5 bases, J lost 5 bases, and 8 bases stayed unmatched.

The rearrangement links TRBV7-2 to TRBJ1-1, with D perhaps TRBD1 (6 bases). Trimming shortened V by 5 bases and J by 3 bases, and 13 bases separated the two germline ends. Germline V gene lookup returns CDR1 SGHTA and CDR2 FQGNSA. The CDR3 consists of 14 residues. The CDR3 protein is CASSLYRDYTEAFF. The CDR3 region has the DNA TGTGCCAGCAGCCTATACAGGGATTACACTGAAGCTTTCTTT.

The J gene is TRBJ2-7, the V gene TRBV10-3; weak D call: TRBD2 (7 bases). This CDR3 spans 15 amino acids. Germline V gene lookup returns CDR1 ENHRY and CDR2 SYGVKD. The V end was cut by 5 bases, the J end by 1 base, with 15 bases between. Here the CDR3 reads CAISPAGAPSYEQYF. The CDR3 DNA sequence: TGTGCCATCAGTCCCGCGGGGGCTCCTTCCTACGAGCAGTACTTC.

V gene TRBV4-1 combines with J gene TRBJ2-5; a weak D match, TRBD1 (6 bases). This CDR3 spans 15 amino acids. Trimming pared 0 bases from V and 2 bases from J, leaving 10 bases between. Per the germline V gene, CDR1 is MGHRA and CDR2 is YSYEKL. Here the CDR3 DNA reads TGCGCCAGCAGCCAAGATCAACAGGGTCAAGAGACCCAGTACTTC. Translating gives CASSQDQQGQETQYF.

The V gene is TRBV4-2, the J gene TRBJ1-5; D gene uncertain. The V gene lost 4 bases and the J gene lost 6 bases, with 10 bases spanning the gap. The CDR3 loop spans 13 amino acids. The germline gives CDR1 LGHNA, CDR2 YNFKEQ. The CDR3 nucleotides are TGTGCCAGCAGCCCCCCCTCGGGTCAGCCCCAGCATTTT. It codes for CASSPPSGQPQHF.

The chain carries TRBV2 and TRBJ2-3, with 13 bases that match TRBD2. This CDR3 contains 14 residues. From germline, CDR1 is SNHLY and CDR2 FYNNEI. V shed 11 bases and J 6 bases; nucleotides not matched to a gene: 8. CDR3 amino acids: CAGGLAGVGDTQYF. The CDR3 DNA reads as TGTGCCGGAGGACTAGCGGGAGTTGGGGATACGCAGTATTTT.

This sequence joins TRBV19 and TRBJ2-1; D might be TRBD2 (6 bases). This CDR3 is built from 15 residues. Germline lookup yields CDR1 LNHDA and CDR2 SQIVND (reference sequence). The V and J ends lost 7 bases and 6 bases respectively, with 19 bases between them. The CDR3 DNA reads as TGTGCCAGTACAGAGAGACTAGAAACCCTCAATGAGCAGTTCTTC. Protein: CASTERLETLNEQFF.

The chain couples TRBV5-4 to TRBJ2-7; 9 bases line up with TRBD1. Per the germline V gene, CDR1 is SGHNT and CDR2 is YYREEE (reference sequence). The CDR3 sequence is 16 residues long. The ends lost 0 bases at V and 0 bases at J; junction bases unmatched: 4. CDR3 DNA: TGTGCCAGCAGCTTGGGGCTGGGACAGGGCTCCTACGAGCAGTACTTC. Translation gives CASSLGLGQGSYEQYF.

The chain's CDR3 is CASSIDNRVGNTEAFF. For the CDR3, the DNA is TGTGCCAGTAGTATCGATAACAGGGTTGGGAACACTGAAGCTTTCTTT. The chain couples TRBV19 to TRBJ1-1; a weak D match, TRBD1 (6 bases). Germline-derived CDR1 and CDR2 are LNHDA and SQIVND (reference sequence). The CDR3 has 16 amino acids. Trimming took off 3 bases at V and 1 base at J, with 15 bases between the two ends.

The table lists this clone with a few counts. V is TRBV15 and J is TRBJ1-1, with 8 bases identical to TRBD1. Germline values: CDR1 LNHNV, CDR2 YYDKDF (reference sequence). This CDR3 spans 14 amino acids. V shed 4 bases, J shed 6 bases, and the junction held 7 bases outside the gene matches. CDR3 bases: TGTGCCACCAGCATTATGGACAGGGCAGCTGAAGCTTTCTTT. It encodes CATSIMDRAAEAFF.

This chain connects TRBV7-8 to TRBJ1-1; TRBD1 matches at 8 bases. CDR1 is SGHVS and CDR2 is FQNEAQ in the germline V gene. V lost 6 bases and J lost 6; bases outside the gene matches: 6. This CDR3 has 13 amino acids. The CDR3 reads CASSSQGDAEAFF. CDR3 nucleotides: TGTGCCAGCAGTTCACAGGGGGACGCTGAAGCTTTCTTT.

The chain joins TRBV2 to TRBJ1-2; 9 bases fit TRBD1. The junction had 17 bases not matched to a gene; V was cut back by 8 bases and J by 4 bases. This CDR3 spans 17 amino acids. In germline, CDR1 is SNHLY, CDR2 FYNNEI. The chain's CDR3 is CASQQGAEPTQGYGYTF. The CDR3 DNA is TGTGCCAGCCAACAGGGGGCAGAACCAACCCAAGGCTATGGCTACACCTTC.

Here the CDR3 DNA reads TGTGCCAGCACCGGGACACTGAAAGAGACCCAGTACTTC. Translation: CASTGTLKETQYF. The gene calls are TRBV11-2 and TRBJ2-5, with D possibly being TRBD1 (6 bases). The CDR3 consists of 13 residues. Germline lookup yields CDR1 SGHAT and CDR2 FQNNGV. V was pared by 7 bases and J by 3 bases, with 12 bases between.

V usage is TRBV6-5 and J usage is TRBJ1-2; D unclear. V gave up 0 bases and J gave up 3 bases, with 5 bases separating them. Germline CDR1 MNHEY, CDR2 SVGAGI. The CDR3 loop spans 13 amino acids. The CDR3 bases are TGTGCCAGCAGTTACTCGGGAGACTATGGCTACACCTTC. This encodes CASSYSGDYGYTF.